This note documents a single TCR beta chain sequence. Its recognized antigen is unknown. The sample holds no much larger clone one base away, and base qualities are not on file. These data belong to a study of blood T cell repertoires in COVID-19 (dated by TCRdb to the early 2020s). For context, the study as a whole: Samples from collaborators originated in the United States, Italy and Spain and spanned both the acute and convalescent phases of COVID-19. The material from the prospective study consisted of cDNA or gDNA derived from T cells, B-cell-depleted T cells, or PBMCs. Deeply sampled blood TCRbeta repertoires from subjects exposed to, actively infected with, or recovered from COVID-19 were included in the dataset. The repertoires were released in a freely available public database intended as a resource for research on the immune response to SARS-CoV-2. The samples were drawn from the first 160 participants of the ongoing ImmuneRACE study and from 950 to 1,500 subjects provided by 6 global collaborators. The sample metadata nearly always contained a de-identified subject ID, COVID-19 status, age in years and sex. Where available, HLA class I and class II types were taken from metadata supplied by the sample provider and were not determined by assay-based typing.

V and J are truncated by 3 bases and 1 base respectively, leaving an intervening sequence of 9 bases. As encoded in the germline V gene, CDR1 is MGHDK while CDR2 is SYGVNS. The CDR3 starts with the cysteine, ends with the phenylalanine, and has 14 residues. Only the CDR3 portion is preserved as DNA: 42 bases, with reading frame beginning at the first base. Study-wide conclusions, independent of this receptor: Clinical and demographic metadata were provided uncurated, with the amount varying by source and participant.

At one collaborating source in Seattle, patients were enrolled during active infection and were followed longitudinally through the course of disease. The collaborating institutions used their own protocols to collect whole blood in K2EDTA tubes. For TCRbeta analysis, collaborator samples were shipped as frozen whole blood, as isolated PBMCs, or as DNA extracted from either sample type. TCRbeta CDR3 regions were amplified from genomic DNA by means of the immunoSEQ Assay, a bias-controlled multiplex PCR. From the authors' description of their analysis: Nucleated cell counts per sample were estimated from amplification of reference gene primers within the assay. To quantify the absolute abundance of each unique TCRbeta CDR3 rearrangement, sequence reads were collapsed and filtered. For each sample, productive Simpson clonality was calculated by taking the square root of Simpson's diversity index across productive rearrangements. Held by TCRdb, this immuneACCESS table contains in-frame sequences only and omits some clones. Under half of the omission traces to an unresolved V gene where checked; the cause of the rest is unknown. V, J and clone size are those of that table, while D and trimming were read from the DNA. The sample contains fewer than 300,000 clones, approximately 90% of them found a single time. The ten largest clonotypes hold over 2% of the sample.

Sequencing was performed on peripheral blood. This receptor chain uses TRBV25-1 and TRBJ2-5, with a weak D call of TRBD1 (5 bases match). This TCR was sampled from a woman in her 30s with COVID-19, enrolled during active disease. The CDR3 sequence is CASSDGAVQETQYF. The base sequence is TGTGCCAGCAGTGATGGGGCAGTCCAAGAGACCCAGTACTTC.